This paragraph covers one T cell receptor (beta chain) sequence. Its matching antigen is unknown. This sample was included in a study of T-cell memory formation after mild COVID-19. The study, taken as a whole, reports: The study detected some responding clones in pre-infection memory, suggesting cross-reactive memory joined. Clones contracting over day 15 to 85 were CD4/CD8 balanced, with later expanders leaning CD4+. CD8+ contracting clones occupied EMRA, while CD4+ ones occupied mainly CM and EM.

TCRdb processed the 5' RACE reads anew with MiXCR; each CDR3 protein has one entry. The sample contains about half a million distinct CDR3 sequences, about 20% of which appear only once. The trim removed 0 bases at V and 6 bases at J, leaving 8 bases unmatched. Germline V gene data show CDR1 as LGHNA and CDR2 as YNFKEQ. The CDR3 has 16 amino acids. This chain uses TRBV4-2 with TRBJ2-7, with 10 bases identical to TRBD2. This receptor was identified in an adult woman who had mild COVID-19 (a few samples of this study predate the infection). Cell type and time point are not known. The material sequenced was PBMCs or a T cell subset sorted from them (not recorded which). CDR3 nucleotide sequence: TGTGCCAGCAGCCAAGATCGGGCTAGCGGGAGTTCCGAGCAGTACTTC. It is translated as CASSQDRASGSSEQYF.